This T cell receptor (beta chain) was identified during a study of T-cell reconstitution after alpha-beta-depleted transplantation in children. During its preparation, the TCRbeta library received unique molecular identifiers. TCRdb passed the PCR reads through MiXCR, listing each CDR3 protein once. The table records a few hundred thousand distinct CDR3 sequences, 9.7% of them present only once. This clonotype came up many times. The clonotype comes from a human donor who donated a stem cell graft to a child with SCID. The source was PBMCs from the stem cell graft donor, collected from the stem cell graft.

CDR3 amino acids: CASSRGAGYGYTF. The CDR3 DNA reads as TGCGCCAGCAGCCGTGGAGCCGGCTATGGCTACACCTTC. V is TRBV4-3 and J is TRBJ1-2; D ambiguous. Trimming removed 4 bases at V and 4 bases at J, with 10 bases between. This CDR3 has 13 amino acids. Germline V gene data show CDR1 as LGHNA and CDR2 as YSLEER.